The TCR beta chain under discussion was sequenced for a study of T-cell reconstitution after alpha-beta-depleted transplantation in children. Trimming cost V 6 bases and J 10 bases; bases outside gene matches: 13. The CDR3 sequence is 16 residues long. The germline CDR1 and CDR2 sequences are LGHNA and YNFKEQ. A TCRbeta library incorporating unique molecular identifiers was prepared. Each CDR3 protein is one row after TCRdb ran MiXCR on the PCR reads. The sample has some 550,000 distinct CDR3 sequences, roughly 23% seen once. A note on this clonotype: The antigen is unknown.

Notes on the study in general: Reportedly, alpha-beta T cells present about two months post-transplant originated from several hundred expanded clones of graft origin. At the one-year point after transplant, T-cell counts and TCRbeta diversity were found to come mostly from T cells that had been newly produced.

V usage is TRBV4-2 and J usage is TRBJ2-1; 12 bases are a match to TRBD2. This specimen was PBMCs, mostly from graft donor cells, taken 360 days after TCRalphabeta/CD19-depleted stem cell transplant. The clonotype comes from a boy under two years old who had a stem cell transplant for acute myeloid leukemia, so the T cells may come from the graft donor. The CDR3 loop is CASSLTSGGFAGEQFF. CDR3 DNA sequence: TGTGCCAGCAGTTTAACTAGCGGGGGGTTTGCAGGGGAGCAGTTCTTC.